This TCR beta chain was identified during a study of blood T cell repertoires in COVID-19. This CDR3 region has 13 residues. CDR1 SGHDN and CDR2 FVKESK come from the germline V gene. V dropped 2 bases and J dropped 7 bases, with 8 bases sitting between them. The data were produced by immunoSEQ multiplex PCR, yet TCRdb's version contains in-frame clones alone and is incomplete. The sample lists about 19,000 clones, roughly 86% seen once, with around 10% in the top ten. Sample: peripheral blood. The chain uses TRBV14 and TRBJ1-4; D is unresolved. The source of this sequence is a human donor in a cohort sampled during active COVID-19. In DNA form, the CDR3 reads TGTGCCAGCAGCCAAAACGTCGGTGAAAAACTGTTTTTT. Protein: CASSQNVGEKLFF.